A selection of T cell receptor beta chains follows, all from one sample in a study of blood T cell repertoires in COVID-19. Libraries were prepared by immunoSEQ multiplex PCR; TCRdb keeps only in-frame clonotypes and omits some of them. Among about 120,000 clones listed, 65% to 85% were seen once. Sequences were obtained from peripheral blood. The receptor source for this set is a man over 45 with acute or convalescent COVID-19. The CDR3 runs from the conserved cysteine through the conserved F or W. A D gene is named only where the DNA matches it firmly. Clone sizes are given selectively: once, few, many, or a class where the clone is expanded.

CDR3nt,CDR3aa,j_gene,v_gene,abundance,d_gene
TGTGCTAGTGGTTTGGACAGGGGGGTTTTCAATCAGCCCCAGCATTTT,CASGLDRGVFNQPQHF,TRBJ1-5,TRBV12-5,-,TRBD1
TGTGCCAGCAGGGGACAGGGGTTGTACACTGAAGCTTTCTTT,CASRGQGLYTEAFF,TRBJ1-1,TRBV3-1/TRBV3-2,-,TRBD1
TGTGCCAGCAGTTTTCGGGAGGGAAAACTGTTTTTT,CASSFREGKLFF,TRBJ1-4,TRBV27,few,-
TGTGCCAGCAGCTTGCTACTGGAGGCGACAGATACGCAGTATTTT,CASSLLLEATDTQYF,TRBJ2-3,TRBV5-6,once,-
TGTGCCAGCTCACCCGGGACAGGGTTTGAAGCTTTCTTT,CASSPGTGFEAFF,TRBJ1-1,TRBV18,-,TRBD1
TGTGCCAGCAGTCTAGACAGAATCTCTGGAAACACCATATATTTT,CASSLDRISGNTIYF,TRBJ1-3,TRBV3-1/TRBV3-2,-,-
TGTGCCACCACCGGCAGGGTGAACACCGGGGAGCTGTTTTTT,CATTGRVNTGELFF,TRBJ2-2,TRBV27,-,-
TGTGCCAGCAGCCTCCAAGGGGCTGAAGCTTTCTTT,CASSLQGAEAFF,TRBJ1-1,TRBV7-9,-,-
TGTGCCAGCAGTCGACAGGGGAACACTGAAGCTTTCTTT,CASSRQGNTEAFF,TRBJ1-1,TRBV2,-,TRBD1
TGTGCCAGCTCCCGGGACAGGAAGGGCACTGAAGCTTTCTTT,CASSRDRKGTEAFF,TRBJ1-1,TRBV28,-,TRBD1